The clone carrying this T cell receptor (beta chain) has more than one count but fewer than ten. Its antigen remains unidentified. MiXCR was run by TCRdb on the 5' RACE reads, yielding one entry per CDR3 protein. The data hold 310,000 or so distinct CDR3 sequences, with less than 9% observed a single time. The CDR3 is 14 amino acids. Germline V lookup: CDR1 DFQATT, CDR2 SNEGSKA (reference sequence). Trimming stripped 0 bases from V and 2 bases from J, with 9 bases between. The data derive from a study of identical twins. Study findings and constraints: In beta out-of-frame sequences, the excess sharing between twins was weaker. A lower insertion count was a feature of abundant cord blood beta clonotypes, with no such feature in memory repertoires. Modelling underestimated the level of out-of-frame TCR alpha sharing observed in monozygotic twins. An excess of low generation probability was shown by twin-shared out-of-frame alpha sequences.

The same data also went into a second study, on yellow fever vaccine responses in identical twins.

This rearrangement joins TRBV20-1 to TRBJ2-3; TRBD1 might be the D (6 bases). This TCR derives from a woman aged 18-30 years in good health. Sequences were obtained from memory (CD45RO+) T cells sorted from blood. CDR3 in DNA: TGCAGTGCTAGAGATGGGGGCTACACAGATACGCAGTATTTT. Protein sequence: CSARDGGYTDTQYF.